One and the same sample provided the 16 T cell receptor beta chains below, sequenced in a study of neurological immune-mediated disorders. TCRdb fed the 5' RACE reads into MiXCR, producing one record per CDR3 protein. Found here are 55,000 to 75,000 distinct CDR3 sequences, 2% to 3% of them singletons; the top ten hold under 4%. The sample was PBMCs. All receptors derive from a man between 50 and 59 years old with multiple sclerosis.

This clonotype was recorded many times. In nucleotides, the CDR3 is TGTGCCAGCAGCCCAGGACAGAAAGAGACCCAGTACTTC. Translation: CASSPGQKETQYF. V and J are TRBV7-7 and TRBJ2-5; D perhaps matches TRBD1 (6 bases). V was trimmed by 5 bases and J by 3 bases, leaving 10 bases between them. The CDR3 consists of 13 residues. CDR1 is SSHAT and CDR2 is FNYEAQ in the germline V gene (reference sequence).

This clonotype was observed many times. The chain joins TRBV11-2 to TRBJ2-2, with 9 bases matching TRBD1. From germline, CDR1 is SGHAT and CDR2 FQNNGV. The CDR3 runs 16 residues. V lost 3 bases to trimming and J lost 7 bases; unmatched junction nucleotides: 9. The CDR3 nucleotides read TGTGCCAGCAGCTTTAGAGGACAGGGGAAGGGCGGGGAGCTGTTTTTT. Protein product: CASSFRGQGKGGELFF.

Many counts were recorded for this clonotype. The rearrangement links TRBV6-1 to TRBJ2-1, with 7 positions matching TRBD2. Per germline, CDR1 MNHNS and CDR2 SASEGT. The trim removed 4 bases at V and 4 bases at J, leaving 4 bases unmatched. This CDR3 is built from 14 residues. Here the CDR3 DNA reads TGTGCCAGCAGTGTCGAGCGGGGTTACAATGAGCAGTTCTTC. Translation gives CASSVERGYNEQFF.

This clonotype was seen many times. The chain couples TRBV7-2 to TRBJ2-1, with D perhaps TRBD1 (7 bases). The V end lost 1 base, the J end lost 8 bases, and 15 bases lay between the germline ends. This CDR3 spans 15 amino acids. Per germline, CDR1 SGHTA and CDR2 FQGNSA. In DNA, the CDR3 is TGTGCCAGCAGCTTAGAGGCAGGGGGGTGGGATGAGCAGTTCTTC. Protein product: CASSLEAGGWDEQFF.

The chain couples TRBV18 to TRBJ1-2; maybe TRBD1 (5 bases). This CDR3 spans 14 amino acids. V lost 6 bases, J lost 3 bases, and 14 bases lay in between. Germline V gene lookup returns CDR1 KGHSH and CDR2 LQKENI. CDR3: CASSTGTGDYGYTF. CDR3 DNA: TGTGCCAGCTCCACCGGGACTGGGGACTATGGCTACACCTTC. The full variable domain, its missing parts supplied by reference TRBV18 and TRBJ1-2, is NAGVMQNPRHLVRRRGQEARLRCSPMKGHSHVYWYRQLPEEGLKFMVYLQKENIIDESGMPKERFSAEFPKEGPSILRIQQVVRGDSAAYFCASSTGTGDYGYTFGSGTRLTVV.

This clonotype was observed many times. The chain combines TRBV3-1 with TRBJ2-4, with D perhaps matching TRBD1 (6 bases). Germline V gene sequence: CDR1 LGHDT, CDR2 YNNKEL (reference sequence). V was shortened by 2 bases and J by 6 bases, with 8 bases between the two germline ends. This CDR3 contains 13 residues. The CDR3 DNA sequence: TGTGCCAGCAGCCAACCACAGGGAAACATTCAGTACTTC. Its translation is CASSQPQGNIQYF.

This clonotype has a count of ten or more. The chain has TRBV5-6 and TRBJ2-3; D is unclear. Germline-derived CDR1 and CDR2 are SGHDT and YYEEEE. The V end was cut by 4 bases, the J end by 6 bases, with 9 bases between. This CDR3 contains 12 residues. The CDR3 DNA is TGTGCCAGCAGCCTGACCGAGGATACGCAGTATTTT. Protein sequence: CASSLTEDTQYF.

The sample holds many counts of this clonotype. V usage is TRBV12-3 or TRBV12-4 and J usage is TRBJ2-1; D possibly matches TRBD1 or TRBD2 (5 bases each). The CDR3 is 15 amino acids. V dropped 3 bases and J dropped 4 bases, with 13 bases sitting between them. The CDR3 DNA sequence: TGTGCCAGCAGTTTGGGGACCGCAATTTACAATGAGCAGTTCTTC. Translated, it gives CASSLGTAIYNEQFF.

By sample fraction, this clonotype is medium-sized. The chain uses TRBV20-1 and TRBJ2-5; D might be TRBD1 (6 bases). The CDR3 has 17 amino acids. With 4 bases removed from V and 2 bases from J, the gap between germline ends came to 23 bases. Germline V lookup: CDR1 DFQATT, CDR2 SNEGSKA (reference sequence). DNA for the CDR3: TGCAGTGCTAAGGTCGTGACAGGTCAATCAATACAAGAGACCCAGTACTTC. Its protein product is CSAKVVTGQSIQETQYF.

This clonotype was counted at least ten times. The chain recombines TRBV4-3 with TRBJ1-5; D remains unclear. Germline V gene lookup returns CDR1 LGHNA and CDR2 YSLEER. This CDR3 comprises 15 residues. V was shortened by 0 bases and J by 2 bases, with 8 bases between the two germline ends. For the CDR3, the DNA is TGCGCCAGCAGCCAAGATCATAGGCGCAATCAGCCCCAGCATTTT. Its protein product is CASSQDHRRNQPQHF.

This clonotype was seen ten or more times. The chain combines TRBV7-8 with TRBJ1-2; D is unclear. Germline loops: CDR1 SGHVS, CDR2 FQNEAQ. The CDR3 extends over 16 amino acids. V lost 7 bases to trimming and J lost 5 bases, with 23 bases between them. This chain's CDR3 is CASTAFEPGRVYGYTF. The CDR3 coding sequence is TGTGCCAGCACCGCGTTCGAGCCGGGTCGGGTATATGGCTACACCTTC.

The chain is built from TRBV7-9 and TRBJ1-1; no definite D call. The V end was cut by 1 base, the J end by 0 bases, with 6 bases between. Germline CDR1 is SEHNR and CDR2 is FQNEAQ (reference sequence). This CDR3 has 14 amino acids. The CDR3 nucleotides are TGTGCCAGCAGCTTAGGAGCCGTGAACACTGAAGCTTTCTTT. It yields the protein CASSLGAVNTEAFF.

This clonotype was seen repeatedly, ten times or more. The V and J genes are TRBV6-5 and TRBJ2-5, with D possibly called TRBD1 or TRBD2 (6 bases each). The V gene lost 6 bases and the J gene lost 4 bases, with 24 bases spanning the gap. Germline CDR1 MNHEY, CDR2 SVGAGI. The CDR3 spans 17 residues. CDR3 in amino acids: CASRPSPGAATGETQYF. CDR3 sequence (DNA): TGTGCCAGCAGACCCTCCCCGGGGGCCGCCACCGGAGAGACCCAGTACTTC.

This clonotype was seen repeatedly, ten times or more. The V gene is TRBV5-1, the J gene TRBJ2-2; D remains unclear. In germline, CDR1 is SGHRS, CDR2 YFSETQ. V lost 6 bases and J 1 base, leaving 13 bases between the germline ends. This CDR3 contains 15 residues. The DNA of the CDR3 is TGCGCCAGCATTGTCGGCCCCGGGAACACCGGGGAGCTGTTTTTT. It is translated as CASIVGPGNTGELFF.

This clonotype has at least ten counts. The chain employs TRBV5-5 and TRBJ1-5, with 9 bases fitting TRBD1. The germline V gene has CDR1 SGHKS and CDR2 YYEKEE (reference sequence). V dropped 2 bases and J dropped 7; count of bases not matched to a gene: 7. The CDR3 consists of 15 residues. In nucleotides, the CDR3 is TGTGCCAGCAGCTTAACAGGGGGCTCTCAGCAGCCCCAGCATTTT. This gives the protein CASSLTGGSQQPQHF.

This clonotype was seen ten or more times. This chain uses TRBV11-2 with TRBJ2-1, with D unresolved. The germline V and J ends were trimmed by 4 bases and 0 bases, with 10 bases remaining between them. Germline V CDR1 and CDR2: SGHAT, FQNNGV. This CDR3 region has 15 residues. This CDR3 reads CASSSALSSYNEQFF. CDR3 sequence (DNA): TGTGCCAGCAGCTCGGCCCTAAGCTCCTACAATGAGCAGTTCTTC. The complete variable domain, with remaining parts taken from reference TRBV11-2 and TRBJ2-1, reads EAGVAQSPRYKIIEKRQSVAFWCNPISGHATLYWYQQILGQGPKLLIQFQNNGVVDDSQLPKDRFSAERLKGVDSTLKIQPAKLEDSAVYLCASSSALSSYNEQFFGPGTRLTVL.